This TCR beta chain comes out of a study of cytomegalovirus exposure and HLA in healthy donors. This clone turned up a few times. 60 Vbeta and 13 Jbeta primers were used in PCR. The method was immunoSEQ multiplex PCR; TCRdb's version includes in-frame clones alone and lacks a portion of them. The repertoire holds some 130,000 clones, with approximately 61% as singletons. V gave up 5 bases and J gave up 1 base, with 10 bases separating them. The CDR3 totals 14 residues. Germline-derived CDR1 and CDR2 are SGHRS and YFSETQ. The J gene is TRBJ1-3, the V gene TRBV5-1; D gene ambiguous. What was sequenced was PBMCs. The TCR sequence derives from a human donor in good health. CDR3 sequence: CASRPESSGNTIYF. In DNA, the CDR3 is TGCGCCAGCAGGCCAGAAAGTTCTGGAAACACCATATATTTT.